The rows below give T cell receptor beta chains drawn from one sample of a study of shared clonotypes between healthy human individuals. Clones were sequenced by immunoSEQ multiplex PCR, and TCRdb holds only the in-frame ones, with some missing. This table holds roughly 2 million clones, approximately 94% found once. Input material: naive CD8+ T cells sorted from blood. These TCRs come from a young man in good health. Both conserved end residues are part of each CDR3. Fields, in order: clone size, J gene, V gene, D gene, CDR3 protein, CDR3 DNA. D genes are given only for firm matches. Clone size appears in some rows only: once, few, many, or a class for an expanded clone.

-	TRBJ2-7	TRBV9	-	CASSAGELGSSYEQYF	TGTGCCAGCAGCGCAGGGGAGTTGGGTTCCTCCTACGAGCAGTACTTC
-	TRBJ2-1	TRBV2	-	CASSAILSGEQFF	TGTGCCAGCAGTGCGATCTTAAGTGGTGAGCAGTTCTTC
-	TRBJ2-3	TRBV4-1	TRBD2	CASSLPGGRSQYF	TGCGCCAGCAGCCTCCCGGGAGGCAGGAGTCAGTATTTT
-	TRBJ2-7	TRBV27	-	CASRPVEGVYEQYF	TGTGCCAGCAGGCCAGTCGAGGGGGTCTACGAGCAGTACTTC
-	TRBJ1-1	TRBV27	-	CASSFTGASPEAFF	TGTGCCAGCAGTTTCACAGGCGCATCTCCTGAAGCTTTCTTT
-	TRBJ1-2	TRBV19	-	CASRNYGYTF	TGTGCCAGTCGTAACTATGGCTACACCTTC
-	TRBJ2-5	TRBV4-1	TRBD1	CASSWDSKETQYF	TGCGCCAGCAGTTGGGACAGCAAAGAGACCCAGTACTTC
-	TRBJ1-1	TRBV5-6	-	CASSLVQGTEAFF	TGTGCCAGCAGCTTGGTTCAGGGCACTGAAGCTTTCTTT
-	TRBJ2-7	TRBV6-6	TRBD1	CASGDRGIYEQYF	TGTGCCAGCGGGGACAGGGGAATCTACGAGCAGTACTTC
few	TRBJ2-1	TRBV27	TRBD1	CASSPGTAYNEQFF	TGTGCCAGCAGTCCCGGGACAGCCTACAATGAGCAGTTCTTC
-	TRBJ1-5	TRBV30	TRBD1	CAWSSGTGGYQPQHF	TGTGCCTGGAGCTCCGGGACAGGGGGATATCAGCCCCAGCATTTT
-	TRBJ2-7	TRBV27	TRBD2	CASSPVAGGPYEQYF	TGTGCCAGCAGTCCCGTAGCGGGGGGCCCCTACGAGCAGTACTTC